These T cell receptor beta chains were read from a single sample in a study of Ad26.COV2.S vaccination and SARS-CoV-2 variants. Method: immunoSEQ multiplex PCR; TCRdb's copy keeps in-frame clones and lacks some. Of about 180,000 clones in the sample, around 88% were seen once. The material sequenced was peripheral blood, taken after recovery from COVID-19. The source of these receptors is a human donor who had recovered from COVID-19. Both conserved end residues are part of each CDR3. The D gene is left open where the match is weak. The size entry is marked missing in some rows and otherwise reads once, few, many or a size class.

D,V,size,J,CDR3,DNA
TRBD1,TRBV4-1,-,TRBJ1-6,CASSHPGQGGSYNSPLHF,TGCGCCAGCAGCCACCCCGGACAGGGTGGTTCCTATAATTCACCCCTCCACTTT
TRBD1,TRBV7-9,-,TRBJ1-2,CASSRDRNYGYTF,TGTGCCAGCAGTCGGGACAGAAACTATGGCTACACCTTC
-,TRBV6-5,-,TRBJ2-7,CASRDAGAPLYEQYF,TGTGCCAGCAGGGATGCGGGGGCCCCCCTCTACGAGCAGTACTTC
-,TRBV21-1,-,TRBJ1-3,CIGSGNTIYF,TGCATTGGCTCTGGAAACACCATATATTTT
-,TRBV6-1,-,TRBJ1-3,CASSEGSGRGNTIYF,TGTGCCAGCAGTGAAGGTTCGGGGAGGGGAAACACCATATATTTT
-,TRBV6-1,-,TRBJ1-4,CASSGSLSQHGEKLFF,TGTGCCAGCAGTGGCTCCCTTTCCCAGCACGGTGAAAAACTGTTTTTT
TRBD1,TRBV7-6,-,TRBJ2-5,CASSLRTGATQETQYF,TGTGCCAGCAGCTTACGGACAGGGGCGACACAAGAGACCCAGTACTTC
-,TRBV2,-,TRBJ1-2,CASSEGGGSGYTF,TGTGCCAGCAGTGAAGGGGGGGGCTCTGGCTACACCTTC
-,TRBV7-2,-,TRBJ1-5,CASSLVGRQGGNQPQHF,TGTGCCAGCAGCTTAGTAGGTAGGCAGGGTGGCAATCAGCCCCAGCATTTT
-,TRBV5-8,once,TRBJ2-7,CASSLPGPDYEQYF,TGTGCCAGCAGCTTGCCGGGACCAGACTACGAGCAGTACTTC
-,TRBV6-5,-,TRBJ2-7,CASSPQGLPYEQYF,TGTGCCAGCAGTCCCCAGGGACTTCCCTACGAGCAGTACTTC
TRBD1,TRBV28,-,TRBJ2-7,CASSSGTGVYEQYF,TGTGCCAGCAGTTCGGGGACAGGCGTCTACGAGCAGTACTTC
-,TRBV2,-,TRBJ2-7,CASSEGWAGRGSYEQYF,TGTGCCAGCAGTGAAGGGTGGGCGGGGCGAGGATCCTACGAGCAGTACTTC
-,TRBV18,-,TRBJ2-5,CASSPKVTQYF,TGTGCCAGCTCACCGAAAGTAACCCAGTACTTC
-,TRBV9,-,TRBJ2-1,CASSVEVSREEQFF,TGTGCCAGCAGCGTAGAAGTTAGCCGAGAAGAGCAGTTCTTC
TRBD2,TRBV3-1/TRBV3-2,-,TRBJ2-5,CASSPDSGAGGQETQYF,TGTGCCAGCAGCCCGGACTCAGGGGCGGGAGGGCAAGAGACCCAGTACTTC